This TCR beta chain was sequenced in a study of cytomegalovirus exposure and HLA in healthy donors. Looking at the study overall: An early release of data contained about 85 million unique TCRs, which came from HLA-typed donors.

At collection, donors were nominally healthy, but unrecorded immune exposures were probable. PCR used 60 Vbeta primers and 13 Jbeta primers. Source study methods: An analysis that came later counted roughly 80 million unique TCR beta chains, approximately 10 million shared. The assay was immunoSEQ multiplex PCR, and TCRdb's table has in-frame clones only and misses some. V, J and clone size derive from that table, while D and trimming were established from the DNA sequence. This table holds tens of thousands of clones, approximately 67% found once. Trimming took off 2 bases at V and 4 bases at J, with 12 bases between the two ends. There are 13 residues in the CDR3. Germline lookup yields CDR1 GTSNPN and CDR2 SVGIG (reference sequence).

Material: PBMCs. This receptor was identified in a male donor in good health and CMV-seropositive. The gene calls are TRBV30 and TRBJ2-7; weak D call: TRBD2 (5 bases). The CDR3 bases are TGTGCCTGGAGTTTCGCGGGTGCTTACGAGCAGTACTTC. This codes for CAWSFAGAYEQYF.